This is a list of T cell receptor beta chains from one sample in a study of blood T cell dynamics during melanoma immunotherapy. Assay used: immunoSEQ multiplex PCR; TCRdb lists only in-frame clones, some missing. The sample yields about 3,500 clones, around 96% seen once. Source: effector memory CD8+ T cells from blood, taken from a patient treated with checkpoint blockade. Source of these receptors: a human donor with melanoma. Both conserved end residues are part of each CDR3. D genes are given only for firm matches. Clone sizes are given selectively: once, few, many, or a class where the clone is expanded.

d_call: NA
j_call: TRBJ2-7
cdr3_length: 16
v_call: TRBV27
clone_size: NA
cdr3_nt: TGTGCCAGCAGTCCCCCCGCGGGACTTACTACCTACGAGCAGTACTTC
cdr3_aa: CASSPPAGLTTYEQYF

d_call: NA
j_call: TRBJ1-5
cdr3_length: 14
v_call: TRBV7-9
clone_size: few
cdr3_nt: TGTGCCAGCAGCTTAGACGGGGGCAGGCAGCCCCAGCATTTT
cdr3_aa: CASSLDGGRQPQHF

d_call: TRBD2
j_call: TRBJ2-1
cdr3_length: 13
v_call: TRBV19
clone_size: NA
cdr3_nt: TGTGCCAGTAGTCCGGGGGGGCTCAATGAGCAGTTCTTC
cdr3_aa: CASSPGGLNEQFF

d_call: NA
j_call: TRBJ2-5
cdr3_length: 15
v_call: TRBV9
clone_size: once
cdr3_nt: TGTGCCAGCAGCGTAGCAGGGACTTCCAGGGAGACCCAGTACTTC
cdr3_aa: CASSVAGTSRETQYF

d_call: NA
j_call: TRBJ1-1
cdr3_length: 15
v_call: TRBV5-6
clone_size: NA
cdr3_nt: TGTGCCAGCAGCTTGTGGGCCAACTTGAACACTGAAGCTTTCTTT
cdr3_aa: CASSLWANLNTEAFF

d_call: NA
j_call: TRBJ1-5
cdr3_length: 14
v_call: TRBV4-1
clone_size: NA
cdr3_nt: TGCGCCAGCAGCCATGGACAGTTCAATCAGCCCCAGCATTTT
cdr3_aa: CASSHGQFNQPQHF

d_call: NA
j_call: TRBJ1-5
cdr3_length: 12
v_call: TRBV19
clone_size: NA
cdr3_nt: TGTGCCAGTAGTGGTGGGTCTCAGCCCCAGCATTTT
cdr3_aa: CASSGGSQPQHF

d_call: NA
j_call: TRBJ1-1
cdr3_length: 12
v_call: TRBV29-1
clone_size: NA
cdr3_nt: TGCAGCGTTGATTGGAGGGGAGGAGAAGCTTTCTTT
cdr3_aa: CSVDWRGGEAFF

d_call: NA
j_call: TRBJ1-1
cdr3_length: 11
v_call: TRBV9
clone_size: NA
cdr3_nt: TGTGCCAGCGGAGAGGGCGCTGAAGCTTTCTTT
cdr3_aa: CASGEGAEAFF

d_call: TRBD2
j_call: TRBJ2-1
cdr3_length: 13
v_call: TRBV27
clone_size: NA
cdr3_nt: TGTGCCAGCAGTTTGGCGGGAGCGGGTGAGCAGTTCTTC
cdr3_aa: CASSLAGAGEQFF

d_call: TRBD2
j_call: TRBJ2-2
cdr3_length: 15
v_call: TRBV4-2
clone_size: once
cdr3_nt: TGTGCCAGCAGCCAAACTAGCGGGAGTGACGGGGAGCTGTTTTTT
cdr3_aa: CASSQTSGSDGELFF

d_call: NA
j_call: TRBJ2-6
cdr3_length: 14
v_call: TRBV29-1
clone_size: NA
cdr3_nt: TGCAGCGTTGAGCAGGGTACTGGGGCCAACGTCCTGACTTTC
cdr3_aa: CSVEQGTGANVLTF

d_call: NA
j_call: TRBJ1-1
cdr3_length: 15
v_call: TRBV7-8
clone_size: NA
cdr3_nt: TGTGCCAGCGTCCGCACCGGGACGGCGAACACTGAAGCTTTCTTT
cdr3_aa: CASVRTGTANTEAFF

d_call: TRBD1
j_call: TRBJ2-7
cdr3_length: 15
v_call: TRBV4-1
clone_size: NA
cdr3_nt: TGCGCCAGCAGCCCAACCGGGACAGGCGATTACGAGCAGTACTTC
cdr3_aa: CASSPTGTGDYEQYF

d_call: TRBD2
j_call: TRBJ2-4
cdr3_length: 18
v_call: TRBV15
clone_size: NA
cdr3_nt: TGTGCCACCAGCAGTGAGGTAGCGGGAGAGCTAGCCAAAAACATTCAGTACTTC
cdr3_aa: CATSSEVAGELAKNIQYF

d_call: NA
j_call: TRBJ2-7
cdr3_length: 17
v_call: TRBV27
clone_size: NA
cdr3_nt: TGTGCCAGCAGTTTATACGGCAGGACTCCCGAAATCTACGAGCAGTACTTC
cdr3_aa: CASSLYGRTPEIYEQYF

d_call: TRBD2
j_call: TRBJ2-1
cdr3_length: 14
v_call: TRBV14
clone_size: NA
cdr3_nt: TGTGCCAGCAGCCAAGATTATCCTAGCGGGAGTTTGTTCTTC
cdr3_aa: CASSQDYPSGSLFF

d_call: NA
j_call: TRBJ2-1
cdr3_length: 18
v_call: TRBV19
clone_size: NA
cdr3_nt: TGTGCCAGTAGTCCGCCCTTAGGGTACATCGTTAAATACAATGAGCAGTTCTTC
cdr3_aa: CASSPPLGYIVKYNEQFF

d_call: TRBD1
j_call: TRBJ2-7
cdr3_length: 15
v_call: TRBV27
clone_size: NA
cdr3_nt: TGTGCCAGCAGACACCGGGACAGGGATCCCTACGAGCAGTACTTC
cdr3_aa: CASRHRDRDPYEQYF

d_call: NA
j_call: TRBJ2-5
cdr3_length: 14
v_call: TRBV9
clone_size: NA
cdr3_nt: TGTGCCAGCAGCGCGGACGGTGGTCAAGAGACCCAGTACTTC
cdr3_aa: CASSADGGQETQYF

d_call: NA
j_call: TRBJ2-7
cdr3_length: 16
v_call: TRBV28
clone_size: NA
cdr3_nt: TGTGCCAGCGGATCGGGTTTAGCGACCGACGCCTACGAGCAGTACTTC
cdr3_aa: CASGSGLATDAYEQYF

d_call: TRBD2
j_call: TRBJ2-5
cdr3_length: 16
v_call: TRBV10-2
clone_size: NA
cdr3_nt: TGCGCCAGCAGTGAGTGGGCTAGCGGGACACAAGAGACCCAGTACTTC
cdr3_aa: CASSEWASGTQETQYF

d_call: NA
j_call: TRBJ2-7
cdr3_length: 14
v_call: TRBV5-4
clone_size: NA
cdr3_nt: TGTGCCAGCAGCTTGGAAAACAGGGCAGGCGAGCAGTACTTC
cdr3_aa: CASSLENRAGEQYF

d_call: NA
j_call: TRBJ1-1
cdr3_length: 13
v_call: TRBV6-1
clone_size: NA
cdr3_nt: TGTGCCAGCAGTGGCCCAATGAACACTGAAGCTTTCTTT
cdr3_aa: CASSGPMNTEAFF

d_call: NA
j_call: TRBJ2-7
cdr3_length: 12
v_call: TRBV30
clone_size: NA
cdr3_nt: TGTGCCTGGAGTGTACCTGGTTACGAGCAGTACTTC
cdr3_aa: CAWSVPGYEQYF